What follows are 2 T cell receptor beta chains derived from one specimen sequenced in a study of blood T cell repertoires in COVID-19. Assay: immunoSEQ multiplex PCR; the TCRdb copy retains only in-frame clones and omits some. Found here are around 250,000 clones, 86% of them singletons; the top ten hold approximately 1.5%. Sequenced material: peripheral blood. All receptors come from a woman in her sixties who had recovered from COVID-19.

This clone came up a few times. The chain employs TRBV27 and TRBJ1-4; TRBD1 matches 9 bases. Germline V gene data show CDR1 as MNHEY and CDR2 as SMNVEV (reference sequence). The CDR3 has 15 residues. Trimming removed 2 bases from V and 7 bases from J; junction bases left unmatched: 5. This CDR3 is CASSLVWTGVEKLFF. The CDR3 DNA reads as TGTGCCAGCAGTTTAGTTTGGACAGGGGTTGAAAAACTGTTTTTT.

The V and J genes are TRBV4-1 and TRBJ2-3; TRBD2 matches 9 bases. This CDR3 region has 15 residues. Germline V CDR1 and CDR2: MGHRA, YSYEKL. V trimming: 4 bases; J trimming: 2 bases; junction bases outside the gene matches: 4. CDR3 in amino acids: CASSPRTSVTDTQYF. CDR3 in DNA: TGCGCCAGCAGCCCCCGGACTAGCGTCACAGATACGCAGTATTTT.